This T cell receptor (beta chain) was obtained from a study of control samples from healthy donors and cancer patients (TCRdb year 2020). CDR1 and CDR2 (MNHEY, SVGAGI) derive from the germline V gene. Reading from cysteine to phenylalanine, the CDR3 counts 14 amino acids. CDR3 DNA only is kept here, 42 bases in frame from base 1. The junction carries 17 bases between V and J, which are trimmed by 7 bases and 8 bases respectively. Turning to this clone: The antigen this receptor binds is unknown. No much larger clone exists at a distance of one base, and base qualities are not known.

Preparation of the library involved the immunoSEQ multiplex PCR assay. Entries here come from immuneACCESS through TCRdb and include only in-frame sequences with V and J called. Some clones fail to appear in such tables; in the studies checked, an unresolved V gene covers under half of the shortfall, and the cause of the remainder is unknown. This sample has 100,000 to 150,000 clones in its table, and roughly 90% of those were observed once. In total, the top ten clones hold approximately 8% of the sample. The receptor was derived from a man aged 50 or older with head and neck cancer. The sequenced sample consisted of PBMCs. This chain joins TRBV6-5 to TRBJ1-4; the D gene is unclear. The DNA reads as follows: TGTGCCAGCAAGGCGGGCAGGATAGTCGAAAAACTGTTTTTT. Translated, it gives CASKAGRIVEKLFF.